A selection of T cell receptor beta chains follows, all from one sample in a study of molecular identifiers for immune sequencing clone quantification. TCRdb redid the calling of the PCR reads with MiXCR, one entry per CDR3 protein. The sample lists about half a million distinct CDR3 sequences, roughly 23% occurring once. Sample: naive CD8+ T cells from blood, with Jurkat cell RNA spiked in. The source of these receptors is a human donor in good health. Some libraries in this study had Jurkat cell RNA spiked in. The CDR3 runs from the conserved cysteine through the conserved F or W. The D gene is left open where the match is weak. Expanded clones get a size class; other rows say once, few or many, or leave the size out.

D gene	CDR3 length	J gene	clone size	V gene	CDR3 DNA	CDR3 protein
NA	15	TRBJ2-7	once	TRBV7-9	TGTGCCAGCAGCCGAGACTCGGTTAGCCTAAGCAAGCAGTACTTC	CASSRDSVSLSKQYF
NA	14	TRBJ1-1	many	TRBV6-5	TGTGCCAGCAGCCTAAGGAATTTTAACACTGAAGCTTTCTTT	CASSLRNFNTEAFF
NA	12	TRBJ2-5	many	TRBV19	TGTGCCAGTAGTATCCCCGGAGAGACCCAGTACTTC	CASSIPGETQYF
NA	11	TRBJ2-7	few	TRBV19	TGTGCCAGTTCGGGGGACTACGAGCAGTACTTC	CASSGDYEQYF
NA	15	TRBJ2-5	NA	TRBV27	TGTGCCAGCAGTTTCGGGTCGGTGGTAGCTGGGACCCAGTACTTC	CASSFGSVVAGTQYF
TRBD1	14	TRBJ2-7	NA	TRBV5-1	TGCGCCAGCAGCATGGACAGGATGGGCTACGAGCAGTACTTC	CASSMDRMGYEQYF
NA	18	TRBJ2-7	NA	TRBV4-1	TGCGCCAGCAGCCAAGGCTCGGGTACGGGACGGATCTCCTACGAGCAGTACTTC	CASSQGSGTGRISYEQYF
NA	15	TRBJ2-2	few	TRBV3-1	TGTGCCAGCAGCCAAGGGACAGCAAATACCGGGGAGCTGTTTTTT	CASSQGTANTGELFF
TRBD2	15	TRBJ2-7	few	TRBV4-1	TGCGCCAGCAGCCACCGCACTAGCGCCTCCTACGAGCAGTACTTC	CASSHRTSASYEQYF
TRBD1	16	TRBJ2-3	many	TRBV4-1	TGCGCCAGCAGCCAAGGGACAGGCCTTACCACAGATACGCAGTATTTT	CASSQGTGLTTDTQYF
NA	14	TRBJ1-5	many	TRBV28	TGTGCCAGCAGTTTAACACAGCTCAATCAGCCCCAGCATTTT	CASSLTQLNQPQHF
NA	12	TRBJ1-2	many	TRBV9	TGTGCCAGCAGTGGTTTAAACTATGGCTACACCTTC	CASSGLNYGYTF
TRBD2	17	TRBJ2-3	many	TRBV7-2	TGTGCCAGCAGCCCCTGGGGACTAGAAGCTAGCACAGATACGCAGTATTTT	CASSPWGLEASTDTQYF
NA	14	TRBJ1-5	few	TRBV12-3/TRBV12-4	TGTGCCAGCAGTTTAGCAGGGACCAATCAGCCCCAGCATTTT	CASSLAGTNQPQHF
NA	13	TRBJ2-1	NA	TRBV30	TGTGCCTGGAGTATGGAGGTACACAATGAGCAGTTCTTC	CAWSMEVHNEQFF
TRBD1	16	TRBJ2-3	many	TRBV28	TGTGCCAGCAGAACCGGGACAGGAGGGCCTGGGGATACGCAGTATTTT	CASRTGTGGPGDTQYF
NA	14	TRBJ2-5	few	TRBV27	TGTGCCAGCAGTTTACTCCCAGGGTGGGAGACCCAGTACTTC	CASSLLPGWETQYF
NA	15	TRBJ2-1	few	TRBV2	TGTGCCAGCAGAAAGGGGCAGAGCTCCTACAATGAGCAGTTCTTC	CASRKGQSSYNEQFF
NA	15	TRBJ2-6	many	TRBV28	TGTGCCAGCAGTTTTCTAGATTCTGGGGCCAACGTCCTGACTTTC	CASSFLDSGANVLTF
NA	14	TRBJ2-7	NA	TRBV6-5	TGTGCCAGCAGTTACGGGGGACACCTGTACGAGCAGTACTTC	CASSYGGHLYEQYF
TRBD2	13	TRBJ2-1	NA	TRBV12-3/TRBV12-4	TGTGCCAGCAGTCCTACGGGGGGGAATGAGCAGTTCTTC	CASSPTGGNEQFF
NA	16	TRBJ1-2	NA	TRBV4-2	TGTGCCAGCAGCCAAGATGGTCCGCCAACCAACTATGGCTACACCTTC	CASSQDGPPTNYGYTF
NA	13	TRBJ2-2	many	TRBV7-9	TGTGCCAGCAGCCCTACTGCCCCGTCGAAGCTGTTTTTT	CASSPTAPSKLFF
TRBD1	11	TRBJ1-1	many	TRBV29-1	TGCAGTGTGGACAGGGCGACTGAAGCTTTCTTT	CSVDRATEAFF
NA	16	TRBJ2-5	few	TRBV7-9	TGTGCCAGCAGCTTACCCCAGACCGATGGCATAGGGACCCAGTACTTC	CASSLPQTDGIGTQYF
TRBD1	16	TRBJ1-3	NA	TRBV4-3	TGCGCCAGCAGCCAAGGGACAGGCCGCTCTGGAAACACCATATATTTT	CASSQGTGRSGNTIYF
NA	14	TRBJ2-6	many	TRBV27	TGTGCCAGCAGTTCTTCTCCTGGGGCCAACGTCCTGACTTTC	CASSSSPGANVLTF
TRBD2	14	TRBJ2-7	few	TRBV27	TGTGCCAGCAGTTTCGCACTAGCGGACTACGAGCAGTACTTC	CASSFALADYEQYF
NA	17	TRBJ2-7	NA	TRBV7-8	TGTGCCAGCAGTCACGTCGACAGGCTTACTTCTCTCTACGAGCAGTACTTC	CASSHVDRLTSLYEQYF
NA	16	TRBJ1-5	many	TRBV28	TGTGCCAGCACTCGTGCGTCGGACAATAGCAATCAGCCCCAGCATTTT	CASTRASDNSNQPQHF
NA	15	TRBJ2-4	NA	TRBV2	TGTGCCAGCAGTGGGGAGGGGGCGGCCAAAAACATTCAGTACTTC	CASSGEGAAKNIQYF
TRBD2	18	TRBJ2-5	NA	TRBV4-1	TGCGCCAGCAGCCAACACCCCCGGACTAGCGGGATAGAAGAGACCCAGTACTTC	CASSQHPRTSGIEETQYF
NA	18	TRBJ2-7	few	TRBV7-9	TGTGCCAGCAGCACATCCGTCGGGGAGGGGGTAGCGTCCTACGAGCAGTACTTC	CASSTSVGEGVASYEQYF
TRBD2	13	TRBJ2-3	NA	TRBV20-1	TGCAGTGCCGCGGGAGGGCCATCAGATGCGCAGTATTTT	CSAAGGPSDAQYF
NA	16	TRBJ2-7	NA	TRBV29-1	TGCAGCGTTGAAGATCGGAAGAGACACGGCAGCTACGAGCAGTACTTC	CSVEDRKRHGSYEQYF
NA	15	TRBJ1-5	NA	TRBV4-2	TGTGCCAGCAGCCAAGACGAGGGACTCAATCAGCCCCAGCATTTT	CASSQDEGLNQPQHF
NA	15	TRBJ1-2	NA	TRBV20-1	TGCAGTGCTAGAGACTGGGTCGGGACTAACTATGGCTACACCTTC	CSARDWVGTNYGYTF
NA	14	TRBJ2-5	many	TRBV28	TGTGCCAGCACCCTAACGGGGGGCCCAGAGACCCAGTACTTC	CASTLTGGPETQYF
NA	17	TRBJ2-1	few	TRBV7-6	TGTGCCAGCAGCTTAGCTTTGGGGGACCTTTCCTACAATGAGCAGTTCTTC	CASSLALGDLSYNEQFF
NA	14	TRBJ2-7	NA	TRBV5-1	TGCGCCAGCAGCTCCTTTTTTGGCTCCTACGAGCAGTACTTC	CASSSFFGSYEQYF
NA	12	TRBJ2-7	many	TRBV29-1	TGCAGCGTTGTGCGGGGATCCTACGAGCAGTACTTC	CSVVRGSYEQYF
NA	14	TRBJ1-1	many	TRBV9	TGTGCCAGCAGCGTTGAGGGGCGTCTCACTGAAGCTTTCTTT	CASSVEGRLTEAFF
TRBD2	17	TRBJ2-3	NA	TRBV5-6	TGTGCCAGCAGCGAAGGGACTAGCGGGGGGGGCACAGATACGCAGTATTTT	CASSEGTSGGGTDTQYF
NA	14	TRBJ1-1	many	TRBV4-2	TGTGCCAGCAGCCTATCGGACCAGGGCACTGAAGCTTTCTTT	CASSLSDQGTEAFF
NA	15	TRBJ2-7	NA	TRBV15	TGTGCCACCAGCGAAGGAGATGTCGGGCCCTACGAGCAGTACTTC	CATSEGDVGPYEQYF
NA	12	TRBJ2-7	few	TRBV30	TGTGCCTGGAGTCAAACGGGCTACGAGCGGTACTTC	CAWSQTGYERYF
TRBD1	15	TRBJ1-1	NA	TRBV28	TGTGCCAGCAGTTTAGGCAGTGACAGGGGGCGAGAGGCTTTCTTT	CASSLGSDRGREAFF
NA	14	TRBJ1-1	many	TRBV13	TGTGCCAGCAGCTTAGGCCTAACGGTAGCTGAAGCTTTCTTT	CASSLGLTVAEAFF
TRBD1	15	TRBJ2-2	many	TRBV6-2/TRBV6-3	TGTGCCAGCAGTCAACAGGGGGCGCGGACCGGGGAGCTGTTTTTT	CASSQQGARTGELFF